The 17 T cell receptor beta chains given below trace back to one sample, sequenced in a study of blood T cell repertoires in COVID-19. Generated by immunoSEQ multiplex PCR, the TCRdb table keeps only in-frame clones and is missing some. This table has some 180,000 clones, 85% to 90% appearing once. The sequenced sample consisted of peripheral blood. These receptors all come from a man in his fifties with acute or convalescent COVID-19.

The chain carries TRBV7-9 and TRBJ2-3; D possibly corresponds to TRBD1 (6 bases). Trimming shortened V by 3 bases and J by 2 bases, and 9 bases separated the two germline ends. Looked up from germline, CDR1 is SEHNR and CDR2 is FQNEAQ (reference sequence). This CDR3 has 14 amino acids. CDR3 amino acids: CASSFGQLTDTQYF. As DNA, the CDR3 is TGTGCCAGCAGCTTCGGACAGCTCACAGATACGCAGTATTTT. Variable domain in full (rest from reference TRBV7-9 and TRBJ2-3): DTGVSQNPRHKITKRGQNVTFRCDPISEHNRLYWYRQTLGQGPEFLTYFQNEAQLEKSRLLSDRFSAERPKGSFSTLEIQRTEQGDSAMYLCASSFGQLTDTQYFGPGTRLTVL.

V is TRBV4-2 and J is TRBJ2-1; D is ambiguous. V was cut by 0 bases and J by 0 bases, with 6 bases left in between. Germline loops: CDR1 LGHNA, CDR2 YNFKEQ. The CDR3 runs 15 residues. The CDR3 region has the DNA TGTGCCAGCAGCCAAGAACTGTTCTCCTACAATGAGCAGTTCTTC. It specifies CASSQELFSYNEQFF.

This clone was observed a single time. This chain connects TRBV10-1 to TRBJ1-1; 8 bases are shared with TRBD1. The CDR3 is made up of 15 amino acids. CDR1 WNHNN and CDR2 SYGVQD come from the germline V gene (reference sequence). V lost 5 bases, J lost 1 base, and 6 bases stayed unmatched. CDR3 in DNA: TGCGCCAGCAGTCGATTTGGACAGGGGAACACTGAAGCTTTCTTT. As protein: CASSRFGQGNTEAFF.

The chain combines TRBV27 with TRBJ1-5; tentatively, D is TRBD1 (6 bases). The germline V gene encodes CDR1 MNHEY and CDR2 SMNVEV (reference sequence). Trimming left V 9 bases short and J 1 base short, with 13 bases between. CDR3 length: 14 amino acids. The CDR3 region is CASRQGLSNQPQHF. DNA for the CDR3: TGTGCCAGTCGGCAGGGGCTAAGCAATCAGCCCCAGCATTTT.

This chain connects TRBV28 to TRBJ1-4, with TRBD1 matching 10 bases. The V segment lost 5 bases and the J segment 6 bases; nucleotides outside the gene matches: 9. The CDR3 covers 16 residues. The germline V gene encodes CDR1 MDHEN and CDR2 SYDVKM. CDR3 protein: CASSRPGQGRHEKLFF. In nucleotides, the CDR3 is TGTGCCAGCAGTCGACCGGGACAGGGGCGACATGAAAAACTGTTTTTT.

The CDR3 loop reads CVRSYQRLAGGQGYDEQYF. The CDR3 bases are TGTGTCAGAAGCTACCAACGACTAGCGGGAGGGCAAGGTTACGACGAGCAGTACTTC. The J gene is TRBJ2-7, the V gene TRBV7-5; no check of the table's D call, TRBD2, against the DNA was made. TRBV7-5 is listed as a pseudogene. There are 19 residues in the CDR3.

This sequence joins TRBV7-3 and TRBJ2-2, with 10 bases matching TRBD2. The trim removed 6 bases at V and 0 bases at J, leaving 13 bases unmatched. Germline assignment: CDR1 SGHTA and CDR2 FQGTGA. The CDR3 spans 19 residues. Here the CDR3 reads CASRPSLGTSASNTGELFF. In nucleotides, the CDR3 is TGTGCCAGCAGGCCTAGCCTCGGGACTAGCGCGTCGAACACCGGGGAGCTGTTTTTT.

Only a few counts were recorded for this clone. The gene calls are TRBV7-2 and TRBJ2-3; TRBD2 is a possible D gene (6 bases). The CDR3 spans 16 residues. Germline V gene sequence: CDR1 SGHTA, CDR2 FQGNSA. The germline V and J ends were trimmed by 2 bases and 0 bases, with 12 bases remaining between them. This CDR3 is CASSLRGGASTDTQYF. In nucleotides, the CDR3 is TGTGCCAGCAGCTTAAGAGGCGGGGCTAGCACAGATACGCAGTATTTT.

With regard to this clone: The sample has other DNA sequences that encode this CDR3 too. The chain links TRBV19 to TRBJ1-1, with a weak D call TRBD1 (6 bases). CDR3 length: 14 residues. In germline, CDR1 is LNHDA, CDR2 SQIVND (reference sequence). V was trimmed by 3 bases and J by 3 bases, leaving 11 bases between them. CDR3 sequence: CASSIGGPDTEAFF. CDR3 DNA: TGTGCCAGTAGTATCGGGGGGCCCGACACTGAAGCTTTCTTT.

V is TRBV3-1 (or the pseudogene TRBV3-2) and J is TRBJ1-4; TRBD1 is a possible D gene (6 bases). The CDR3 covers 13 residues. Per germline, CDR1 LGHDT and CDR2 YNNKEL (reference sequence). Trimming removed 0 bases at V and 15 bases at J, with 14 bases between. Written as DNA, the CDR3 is TGTGCCAGCAGCCAAGAGGGGGCAGGGATAGTGTTTTTT. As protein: CASSQEGAGIVFF.

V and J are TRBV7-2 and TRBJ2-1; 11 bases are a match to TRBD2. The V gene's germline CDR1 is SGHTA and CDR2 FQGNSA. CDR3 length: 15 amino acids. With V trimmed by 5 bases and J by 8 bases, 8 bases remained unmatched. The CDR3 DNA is TGTGCCAGCAGCCCGGGACTAGCGGAGGGCGATGAGCAGTTCTTC. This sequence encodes CASSPGLAEGDEQFF.

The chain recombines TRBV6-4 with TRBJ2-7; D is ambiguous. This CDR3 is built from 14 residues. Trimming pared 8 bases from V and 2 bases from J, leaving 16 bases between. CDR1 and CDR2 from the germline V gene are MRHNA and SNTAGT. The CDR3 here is CASQEARGTYEQYF. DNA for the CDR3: TGTGCCAGCCAGGAAGCCCGTGGTACCTACGAGCAGTACTTC.

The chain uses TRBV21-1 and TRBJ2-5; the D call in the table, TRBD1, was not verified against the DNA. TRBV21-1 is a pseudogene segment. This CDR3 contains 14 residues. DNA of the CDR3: TGTGCCAGCAGCAATTACTTACAGGGAAAGACCCAGTACTTC. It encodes CASSNYLQGKTQYF.

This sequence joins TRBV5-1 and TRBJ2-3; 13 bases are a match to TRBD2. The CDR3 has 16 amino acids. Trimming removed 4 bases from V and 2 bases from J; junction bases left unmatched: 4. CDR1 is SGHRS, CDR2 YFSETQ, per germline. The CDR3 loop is CASSSGLAGVTDTQYF. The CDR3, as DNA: TGCGCCAGCAGCAGTGGACTAGCGGGAGTCACAGATACGCAGTATTTT.

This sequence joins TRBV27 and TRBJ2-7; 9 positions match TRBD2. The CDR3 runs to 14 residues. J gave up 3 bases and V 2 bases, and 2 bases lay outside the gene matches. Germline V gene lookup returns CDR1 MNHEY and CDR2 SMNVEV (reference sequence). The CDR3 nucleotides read TGTGCCAGCAGTTTAAGGCGGGGGGGCTACGAGCAGTACGTC. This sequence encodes CASSLRRGGYEQYV.

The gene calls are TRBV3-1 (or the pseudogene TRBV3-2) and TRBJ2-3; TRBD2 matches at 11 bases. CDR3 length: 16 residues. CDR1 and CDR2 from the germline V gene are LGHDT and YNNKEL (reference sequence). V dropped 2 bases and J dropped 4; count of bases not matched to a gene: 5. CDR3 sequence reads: CASSQKTSGDPDTQYF. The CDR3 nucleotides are TGTGCCAGCAGCCAAAAGACTAGCGGGGACCCAGATACGCAGTATTTT.

The CDR3 nucleotides read TGTGCCAGTAGTAACCTACAGGGGTCTTCAGGAAACACCATATATTTT. Encoded protein: CASSNLQGSSGNTIYF. The V call is TRBV19, the J call TRBJ1-3; TRBD1 aligns across 7 bases. With V trimmed by 4 bases and J by 4 bases, 10 bases remained unmatched. Per germline, CDR1 LNHDA and CDR2 SQIVND (reference sequence). There are 16 residues in the CDR3.